This T cell receptor beta chain was retrieved from a study of glioma-infiltrating T cells listed by TCRdb under 2016. With regard to the full study: Sequencing of TCR alpha- and beta-chain repertoires was performed on glioma tissue, on non-neoplastic brain tissue, and on matched peripheral blood mononuclear cells. To measure how far tissue and blood T-cell populations diverged, each tissue-infiltrating repertoire was compared against the peripheral blood repertoire of the same patient. Three low-grade glioma patients, several primary glioblastoma patients and three non-glioma patients contributing non-neoplastic brain tissue were included in the paired cohort.

What the work shows at the level of the full study, not this receptor alone: Group comparisons rested on small numbers: three non-neoplastic, three low-grade glioma and several glioblastoma patients. VJ-independent divergence between tissue and blood was found to be below expectation in non-neoplastic patients but above expectation in all gliomas, particularly low-grade gliomas. Only a very small number of CDR3 sequences turned up in both tissue and blood, a result put down to high CDR3 diversity combined with limited sampling.

Reading the germline V gene gives CDR1 MDHEN and CDR2 SYDVKM. Trimming leaves V shorter by 2 bases and J shorter by 3 bases, with the junction holding 4 bases beyond the gene matches. The CDR3 holds 14 amino acids from the cysteine to the phenylalanine. Only CDR3 DNA is held: 42 bases, read in frame from base 1. The iRepertoire nested amplicon-rescue multiplex PCR (arm-PCR) platform was used to amplify TCR alpha and beta CDR3 regions from RNA. The input for one-step reverse transcription and amplification was about 95-450 ng of either tissue mRNA or PBMC total RNA. Following bead purification, Illumina adapters were added by a secondary multiplex PCR, and libraries between 200 and 400 bp were gel-purified. The libraries contained internal 6-nucleotide barcodes that were used for demultiplexing. The libraries were sequenced on an Illumina MiSeq using 2x220 or 2x250 nucleotide paired-end reads. The paper's data handling went like this. Paired reads were merged using FLASH 1.2.11 and aligned with BWA-MEM to the GRCh37 human genome, and TRA and TRB reads were then extracted. An IMGT-derived reference of cassette sequences and CDR3 motifs, with pseudogenes included, was used for V and J assignment. Reads were translated in three frames, and productive CDR3s were defined by a C…FGXG motif without stop codons. Unique combinations of V-J cassette pair and CDR3 amino acid sequence were defined as clonotypes. Filtering of reads was based on Hamming distance, with the threshold set by the sequence error rate of each sample in mapped regions. Through fastp at Q25 and MiXCR, TCRdb rebuilt clones from the public reads, retaining in-frame beta chains. Rows with a matching CDR3 protein are joined into one entry that keeps the most common DNA and genes. V and J calls and clone size were set by TCRdb, not the authors. The sample includes more than 95,000 distinct CDR3 sequences, with around 30% observed a single time. Jointly, the top ten make up 40% to 55% of the sample.

This clonotype was seen repeatedly, ten times or more. The specificity of this receptor is unknown. One base away there is no much larger clone; base qualities are not given. This clonotype was obtained from a human donor with low-grade glioma or glioblastoma, undergoing nonglioma brain surgery, or in good health (not recorded which). Material: glioma tissue, nonneoplastic brain tissue, or PBMCs (not recorded which). The sequence joins TRBV28 to TRBJ2-7; the central 7 bases match TRBD2. The DNA sequence is given as TGTGCCAGCAGTTTAACTAGCGCGGTCTACGAGCAGTACTTC. It specifies CASSLTSAVYEQYF.